This T cell receptor (beta chain) was profiled in a study of vaccination and CD4 T cells after COVID-19. The CDR3 extends over 12 amino acids. Germline-derived CDR1 and CDR2 are ENHRY and SYGVKD. V was trimmed by 6 bases and J by 5 bases, leaving 7 bases between them. Treatment defined: approximately 10-day PBMC culture with coronavirus spike peptide pools or control peptides (ViraFEST assay). Gathered ahead of the COVID-19 pandemic (2011-2018) were the CD4+ T cells of the unexposed donor. Per well, roughly 1.9 million PBMCs were cultured in the presence of approximately 10 IU/ml IL-2 and roughly 10 ug/ml peptide pools. Sequenced with the Oncomine TCR Beta short-read assay was DNA taken from cultured CD4+ T cells. After culture, CD4+ T cells served as the source for genomic DNA extraction. A single record per CDR3 protein comes from TCRdb applying MiXCR to the PCR reads. The table has 6,500 or so distinct CDR3 sequences, around 50% seen once; the top ten hold roughly 23%.

A word on this clonotype: Its target is not known.

This TCR derives from a human donor in good health. The sequencing input was CD4+ T cells from blood, cultured in vitro. The chain couples TRBV10-3 to TRBJ2-2; tentative D call: TRBD1 (6 bases). The CDR3 nucleotides are TGTGCCATCAGCACAGGGACCGGGGAGCTGTTTTTT. Amino acid sequence: CAISTGTGELFF.